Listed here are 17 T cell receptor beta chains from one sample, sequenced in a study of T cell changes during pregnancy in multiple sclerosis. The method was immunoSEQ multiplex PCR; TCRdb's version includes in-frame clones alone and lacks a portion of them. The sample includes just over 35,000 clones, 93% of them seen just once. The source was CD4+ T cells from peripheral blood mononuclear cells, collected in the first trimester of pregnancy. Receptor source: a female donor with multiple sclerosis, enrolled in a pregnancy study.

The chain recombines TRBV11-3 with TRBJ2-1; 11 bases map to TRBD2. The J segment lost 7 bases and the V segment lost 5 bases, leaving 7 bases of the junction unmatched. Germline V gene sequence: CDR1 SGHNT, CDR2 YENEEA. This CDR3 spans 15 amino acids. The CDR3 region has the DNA TGTGCCAGCAGCCAAATAGCGGGGGGGTTAAATGAGCAGTTCTTC. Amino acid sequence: CASSQIAGGLNEQFF.

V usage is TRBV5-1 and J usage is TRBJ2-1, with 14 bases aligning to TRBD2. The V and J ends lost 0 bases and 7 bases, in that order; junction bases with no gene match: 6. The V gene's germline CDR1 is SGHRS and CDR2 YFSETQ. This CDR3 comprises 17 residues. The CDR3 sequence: CASSLGLAGGPGNEQFF. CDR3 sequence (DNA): TGCGCCAGCAGCTTGGGACTAGCGGGGGGGCCAGGAAATGAGCAGTTCTTC. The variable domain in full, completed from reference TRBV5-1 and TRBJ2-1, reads KAGVTQTPRYLIKTRGQQVTLSCSPISGHRSVSWYQQTPGQGLQFLFEYFSETQRNKGNFPGRFSGRQFSNSRSEMNVSTLELGDSALYLCASSLGLAGGPGNEQFFGPGTRLTVL.

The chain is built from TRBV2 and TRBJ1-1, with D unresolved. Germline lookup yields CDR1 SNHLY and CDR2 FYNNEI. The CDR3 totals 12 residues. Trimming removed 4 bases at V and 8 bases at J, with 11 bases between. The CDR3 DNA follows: TGTGCCAGCAGTGGTTTAGGACTAGAAGCTTTCTTT. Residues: CASSGLGLEAFF.

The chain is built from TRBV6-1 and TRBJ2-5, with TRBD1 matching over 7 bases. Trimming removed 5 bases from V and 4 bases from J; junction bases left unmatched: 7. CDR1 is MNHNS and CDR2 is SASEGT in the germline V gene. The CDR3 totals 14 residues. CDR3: CASSPRTGLETQYF. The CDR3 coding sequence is TGTGCCAGCAGTCCTAGGACAGGACTAGAGACCCAGTACTTC.

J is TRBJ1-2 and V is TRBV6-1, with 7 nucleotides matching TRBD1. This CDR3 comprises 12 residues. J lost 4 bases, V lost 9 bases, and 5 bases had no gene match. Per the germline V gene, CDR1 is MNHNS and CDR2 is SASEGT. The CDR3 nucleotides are TGTGCCAGTGAACAGGGGATCTATGGCTACACCTTC. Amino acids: CASEQGIYGYTF.

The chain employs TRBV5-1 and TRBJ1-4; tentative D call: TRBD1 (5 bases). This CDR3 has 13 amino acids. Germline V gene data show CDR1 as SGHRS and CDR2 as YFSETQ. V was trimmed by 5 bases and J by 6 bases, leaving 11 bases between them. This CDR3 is CASRARADEKLFF. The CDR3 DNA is TGCGCCAGCAGAGCCAGGGCGGATGAAAAACTGTTTTTT.

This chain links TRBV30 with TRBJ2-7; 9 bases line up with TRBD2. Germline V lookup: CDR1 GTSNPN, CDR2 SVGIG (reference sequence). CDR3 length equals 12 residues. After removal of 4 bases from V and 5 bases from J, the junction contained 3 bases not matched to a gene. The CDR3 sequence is CAWTSGNNEQYF. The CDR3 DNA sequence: TGTGCCTGGACTAGCGGGAACAACGAGCAGTACTTC.

In DNA, the CDR3 is TGTGCCAGCAGTGTAGGGGTTAGCAATCAGCCCCAGCATTTT. It encodes CASSVGVSNQPQHF. This chain uses TRBV2 with TRBJ1-5, with D perhaps TRBD1 (5 bases). V was cut by 4 bases and J by 0 bases, with 7 bases left in between. The V gene's germline CDR1 is SNHLY and CDR2 FYNNEI. The length of the CDR3 is 14 residues.

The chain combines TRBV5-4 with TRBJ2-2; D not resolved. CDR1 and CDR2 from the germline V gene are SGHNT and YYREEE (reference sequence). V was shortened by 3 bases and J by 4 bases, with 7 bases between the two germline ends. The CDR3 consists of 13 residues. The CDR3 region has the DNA TGTGCCAGCAGCTCTATACGCACCGGGGAGCTGTTTTTT. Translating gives CASSSIRTGELFF.

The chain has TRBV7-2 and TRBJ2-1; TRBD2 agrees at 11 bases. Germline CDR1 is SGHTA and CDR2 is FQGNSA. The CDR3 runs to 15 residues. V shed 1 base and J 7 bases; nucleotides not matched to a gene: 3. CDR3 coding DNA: TGTGCCAGCAGCTTAGTTGGACTAGCGGGTAATGAGCAGTTCTTC. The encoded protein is CASSLVGLAGNEQFF.

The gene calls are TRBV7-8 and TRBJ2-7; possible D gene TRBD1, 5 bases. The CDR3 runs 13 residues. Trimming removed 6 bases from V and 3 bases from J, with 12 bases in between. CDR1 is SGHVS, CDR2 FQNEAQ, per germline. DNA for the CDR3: TGTGCCAGCAGTTCCCAAGGGGTCTACGAGCAGTACTTC. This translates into CASSSQGVYEQYF. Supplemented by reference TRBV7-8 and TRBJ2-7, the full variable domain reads GAGVSQSPRYKVAKRGQDVALRCDPISGHVSLFWYQQALGQGPEFLTYFQNEAQLDKSGLPSDRFFAERPEGSVSTLKIQRTQQEDSAVYLCASSSQGVYEQYFGPGTRLTVT.

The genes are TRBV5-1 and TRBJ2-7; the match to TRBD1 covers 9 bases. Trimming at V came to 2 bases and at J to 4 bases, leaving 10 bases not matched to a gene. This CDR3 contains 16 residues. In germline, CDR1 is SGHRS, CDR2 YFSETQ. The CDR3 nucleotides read TGCGCCAGCAGCTTCACAATTGGACAGGGGTTTTACGAGCAGTACTTC. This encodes CASSFTIGQGFYEQYF. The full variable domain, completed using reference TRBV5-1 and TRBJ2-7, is KAGVTQTPRYLIKTRGQQVTLSCSPISGHRSVSWYQQTPGQGLQFLFEYFSETQRNKGNFPGRFSGRQFSNSRSEMNVSTLELGDSALYLCASSFTIGQGFYEQYFGPGTRLTVT.

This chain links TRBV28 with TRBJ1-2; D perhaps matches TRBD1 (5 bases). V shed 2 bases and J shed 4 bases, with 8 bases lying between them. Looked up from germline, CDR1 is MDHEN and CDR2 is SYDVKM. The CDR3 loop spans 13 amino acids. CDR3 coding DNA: TGTGCCAGCAGTTTAGGCCAGGGCTATGGCTACACCTTC. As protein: CASSLGQGYGYTF.

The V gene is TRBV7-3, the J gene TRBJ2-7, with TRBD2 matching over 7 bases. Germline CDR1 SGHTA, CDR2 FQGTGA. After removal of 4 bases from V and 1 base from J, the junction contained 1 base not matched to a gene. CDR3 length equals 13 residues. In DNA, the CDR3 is TGTGCCAGCAGCTGGGGGGGGTCCTACGAGCAGTACTTC. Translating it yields CASSWGGSYEQYF.

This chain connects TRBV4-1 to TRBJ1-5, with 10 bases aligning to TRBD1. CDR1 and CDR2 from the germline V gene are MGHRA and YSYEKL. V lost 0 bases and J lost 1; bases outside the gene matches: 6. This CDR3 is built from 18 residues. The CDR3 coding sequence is TGCGCCAGCAGCCAAGATCCCCCGGACAGGGGGAGCAATCAGCCCCAGCATTTT. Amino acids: CASSQDPPDRGSNQPQHF.

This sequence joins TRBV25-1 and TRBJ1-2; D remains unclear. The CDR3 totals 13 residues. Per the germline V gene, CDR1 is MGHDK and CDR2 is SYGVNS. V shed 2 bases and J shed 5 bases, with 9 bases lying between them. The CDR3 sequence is CASSEPGGYGYTF. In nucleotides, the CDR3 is TGTGCCAGCAGTGAACCAGGAGGGTATGGCTACACCTTC.

DNA for the CDR3: TGTGCCAGCACCACCGGGACTAGCGGGAGGTATACGCAGTATTTT. Protein: CASTTGTSGRYTQYF. The rearrangement links TRBV6-5 to TRBJ2-3; 15 nucleotides agree with TRBD2. Trimming cost V 7 bases and J 7 bases; bases outside gene matches: 6. This CDR3 comprises 15 residues. The germline V gene has CDR1 MNHEY and CDR2 SVGAGI.